The 2 T cell receptor beta chains reported below all come from one sample, sequenced in a study of blood T cell repertoires in COVID-19 (dated by TCRdb to the early 2020s). Libraries were prepared through the immunoSEQ multiplex PCR assay. This is the immuneACCESS table as TCRdb keeps it, with only in-frame sequences that have V and J called. A part of the clones is gone; compared with another copy, unresolved V genes explain less than half, and the rest is unexplained. The sample table lists some 320,000 clones, about nine tenths of them with a count of one. 2.9% of the sample is in the top ten clones. Sample: PBMCs or T cells enriched from blood (not recorded which). The receptor set was obtained from a woman aged 45-60 years who had been exposed to COVID-19.

This chain links TRBV19 with TRBJ2-1; no definite D call. Deletions cut 4 bases from V and 7 bases from J, with 8 bases between. The germline V gene has CDR1 LNHDA and CDR2 SQIVND (reference sequence). The CDR3 is 12 amino acids. The CDR3 loop is CASSTILNEQFF. For the CDR3, the DNA is TGTGCCAGTAGTACCATCCTAAATGAGCAGTTCTTC.

This clone appeared once. The J gene is TRBJ2-3, the V gene TRBV5-4; TRBD2 agrees at 8 bases. Looked up from germline, CDR1 is SGHNT and CDR2 is YYREEE (reference sequence). This CDR3 has 19 amino acids. Trimming at V came to 0 bases and at J to 4 bases, leaving 16 bases not matched to a gene. The CDR3 DNA follows: TGTGCCAGCAGCTTGGGTCTGGACGGGGGGGCCTCCGGACCAGATACGCAGTATTTT. It specifies CASSLGLDGGASGPDTQYF.